The entry below gives a single T cell receptor beta chain sequence along with its context. Healthy Caucasian individuals from Russia aged about 6 to 100 were enrolled as donors. The authors ran a second PCR of about 6 to 11 cycles using a sample-barcoded 5' primer and a J-beta primer mix. Every molecule of cDNA carried a tag from a template-switch adaptor with 12 random nucleotides. TCRdb fed the 5' RACE reads into MiXCR, producing one record per CDR3 protein. The table records 1.5 million to 2 million distinct CDR3 sequences, about 31% of them present only once. This entry comes from a study of blood T cells in healthy people across ages. Trimming shortened V by 3 bases and J by 3 bases, and 9 bases separated the two germline ends. The CDR3 sequence is 14 residues long.

Source material: blood. The chain combines TRBV12-3 or TRBV12-4 with TRBJ1-5; D is unclear. The TCR originated in a woman aged 25 to 39 in good health. The CDR3 coding sequence is TGTGCCAGCAGTTTCGGGTTTGACAATCAGCCCCAGCATTTT. Residues: CASSFGFDNQPQHF.